The 30 T cell receptor beta chains listed next were all sequenced from one sample in a study of T cell responses to AZD1222 COVID-19 vaccine (dated by TCRdb to about 2021). The time point tag for this specimen amounts to: about 28 days (+/-7) after the second vaccine dose. Receptor amplification or capture employed the immunoSEQ multiplex PCR assay. TCRdb took over this immuneACCESS table, retaining in-frame rearrangements with V and J assigned. Such tables are incomplete; in checked studies, under half of the missing clones stem from an unresolved V gene, and the remainder is unexplained. For this sample the table gives around 130,000 clones, of which roughly nine tenths were detected only once. The ten largest clones represent roughly a tenth of the sample. Source: peripheral blood, taken 28 days after the second AZD1222 dose. The receptors shown here come from an adult who received the AZD1222 COVID-19 vaccine.

The chain couples TRBV19 to TRBJ1-2; D is unresolved. The CDR3 extends over 16 amino acids. Trimming stripped 6 bases from V and 4 bases from J, with 21 bases between. CDR1 is LNHDA, CDR2 SQIVND, per germline (reference sequence). DNA for the CDR3: TGTGCCAGTAGGGGAGTAGATGGCCTCAGCTTCTATGGCTACACCTTC. Encoded protein: CASRGVDGLSFYGYTF.

The chain has TRBV15 and TRBJ2-7; D may be TRBD1 (6 bases). Germline V gene lookup returns CDR1 LNHNV and CDR2 YYDKDF (reference sequence). The V and J ends lost 3 bases and 6 bases respectively, with 12 bases between them. The CDR3 is 13 amino acids. The CDR3 region has the DNA TGTGCCACCAGCAGGGACAGAGACGTCGAGCAGTACTTC. As protein: CATSRDRDVEQYF. Using reference TRBV15 and TRBJ2-7 for the parts outside the CDR3, the full variable domain is DAMVIQNPRYQVTQFGKPVTLSCSQTLNHNVMYWYQQKSSQAPKLLFHYYDKDFNNEADTPDNFQSRRPNTSFCFLDIRSPGLGDTAMYLCATSRDRDVEQYFGPGTRLTVT.

This clone was observed a few times. The chain employs TRBV4-3 and TRBJ2-1; unclear D gene. This CDR3 comprises 11 residues. V lost 3 bases and J lost 7, with 4 bases in between. Germline values: CDR1 LGHNA, CDR2 YSLEER. The CDR3 protein is CASSQGNEQFF. DNA of the CDR3: TGCGCCAGCAGCCAGGGAAATGAGCAGTTCTTC.

Written as DNA, the CDR3 is TGCGCCAGCAGCTCCGACGGGGGAAGAGTCTACGAGCAGTACTTC. This encodes CASSSDGGRVYEQYF. The V call is TRBV5-1, the J call TRBJ2-7, with D possibly TRBD2 on 6 matching bases. Trimming shortened V by 3 bases and J by 3 bases, and 16 bases separated the two germline ends. The CDR3 contains 15 residues. Looked up from germline, CDR1 is SGHRS and CDR2 is YFSETQ.

This chain uses TRBV30 with TRBJ2-3; D is unresolved. The germline V gene has CDR1 GTSNPN and CDR2 SVGIG (reference sequence). Trimming removed 5 bases from V and 4 bases from J, with 10 bases in between. This CDR3 comprises 12 residues. CDR3 region: CAWGLAPDTQYF. CDR3 coding DNA: TGTGCCTGGGGATTGGCTCCAGATACGCAGTATTTT.

The chain links TRBV12-3 or TRBV12-4 to TRBJ1-6, with no clear D. Trimming shortened V by 5 bases and J by 14 bases, and 13 bases separated the two germline ends. The length of the CDR3 is 12 residues. The CDR3 nucleotides are TGTGCCAGCAGTGGAGTAAACCCATCCCTCCACTTT. It specifies CASSGVNPSLHF.

V usage is TRBV14 and J usage is TRBJ1-1, with a weak D call TRBD1 (5 bases). The V and J ends lost 1 base and 6 bases respectively, with 9 bases between them. The germline CDR1 and CDR2 sequences are SGHDN and FVKESK. The CDR3 spans 13 residues. DNA of the CDR3: TGTGCCAGCAGCCAAGGATGGGGGGCTGAAGCTTTCTTT. This encodes CASSQGWGAEAFF.

This chain links TRBV29-1 with TRBJ1-1, with no clear D. Per the germline V gene, CDR1 is SQVTM and CDR2 is ANQGSEA. The CDR3 extends over 13 amino acids. V lost 7 bases, J lost 1 base, and 13 bases lay in between. The CDR3 bases are TGCAGCGGAACGGGTTCGGGGAACACTGAAGCTTTCTTT. Protein sequence: CSGTGSGNTEAFF.

This clone occurred a few times. V usage is TRBV27 and J usage is TRBJ1-5; D is possibly TRBD1 (6 bases). The CDR3 totals 13 residues. Trimming removed 6 bases at V and 3 bases at J, with 9 bases between. The germline V gene encodes CDR1 MNHEY and CDR2 SMNVEV (reference sequence). Here the CDR3 reads CASSRGLNQPQHF. CDR3 DNA sequence: TGTGCCAGCAGCAGGGGACTCAATCAGCCCCAGCATTTT.

The rearrangement joins TRBV7-8 to TRBJ2-7; a possible D gene is TRBD2 (6 bases). V lost 5 bases to trimming and J lost 2 bases, with 13 bases between them. The germline CDR1 and CDR2 sequences are SGHVS and FQNEAQ. This CDR3 has 14 amino acids. The CDR3 region has the DNA TGTGCCAGCAGCCTCCGGGACTTGACCTACGAGCAGTACTTC. Its protein is CASSLRDLTYEQYF.

V and J are TRBV19 and TRBJ2-7; D is undetermined. The ends were cut back, 9 bases at V and 3 bases at J, with 18 bases in the middle. Germline values: CDR1 LNHDA, CDR2 SQIVND (reference sequence). This CDR3 contains 14 residues. CDR3 coding DNA: TGTGCCAGCCCATTAGAGAGGCTCGACTACGAGCAGTACTTC. It specifies CASPLERLDYEQYF.

V and J are TRBV6-2 or TRBV6-3 and TRBJ1-6, with D maybe TRBD1 (5 bases). The CDR3 sequence is 16 residues long. Germline CDR1 reads MNHEY; CDR2 reads SVGEGT. The V and J ends lost 0 bases and 8 bases respectively, with 14 bases between them. CDR3 sequence (DNA): TGTGCCAGCAGTTACTCGAGCTGGCAGGGAGATTCACCCCTCCACTTT. Its protein is CASSYSSWQGDSPLHF.

This rearrangement joins TRBV4-1 to TRBJ2-2; D might be TRBD1 (6 bases). V was pared by 0 bases and J by 5 bases, with 10 bases between. Germline CDR1 reads MGHRA; CDR2 reads YSYEKL. This CDR3 contains 15 residues. Here the CDR3 reads CASSQEGHNTGELFF. CDR3 nucleotide sequence: TGCGCCAGCAGCCAAGAGGGACATAATACCGGGGAGCTGTTTTTT.

V gene TRBV11-2 combines with J gene TRBJ2-7; D unclear. Trimming pared 5 bases from V and 2 bases from J, leaving 16 bases between. Germline CDR1 reads SGHAT; CDR2 reads FQNNGV. This CDR3 region has 15 residues. The CDR3 nucleotides read TGTGCCAGCAGCCTATCCCGGGCTGTGGCCTACGAGCAGTACTTC. It translates to CASSLSRAVAYEQYF.

The J gene is TRBJ1-2, the V gene TRBV3-1 (or the pseudogene TRBV3-2); D not certain. Germline CDR1 reads LGHDT; CDR2 reads YNNKEL (reference sequence). The germline V and J ends were trimmed by 4 bases and 3 bases, with 12 bases remaining between them. The CDR3 extends over 14 amino acids. Here the CDR3 reads CASSLEQRYYGYTF. The CDR3 DNA reads TGTGCCAGCAGCCTCGAACAGAGATACTATGGCTACACCTTC.

This clone appeared a few times. V is TRBV4-1 and J is TRBJ2-1; D possibly corresponds to TRBD2 (6 bases). Germline V CDR1 and CDR2: MGHRA, YSYEKL. The V and J ends lost 0 bases and 0 bases respectively, with 9 bases between them. The CDR3 totals 16 residues. CDR3 nucleotides: TGCGCCAGCAGCCAAGAGATCGGGGGCTCCTACAATGAGCAGTTCTTC. This codes for CASSQEIGGSYNEQFF.

The rearrangement links TRBV12-3 or TRBV12-4 to TRBJ1-4, with D unclear. The length of the CDR3 is 13 residues. V lost 5 bases to trimming and J lost 8 bases, with 12 bases between them. CDR3 amino acids: CASSQINDEKLFF. The CDR3 DNA reads TGTGCCAGCAGTCAAATCAACGACGAAAAACTGTTTTTT.

This clone was recorded once. The chain employs TRBV5-1 and TRBJ2-2; 7 nucleotides line up with TRBD1. Trimming at V came to 2 bases and at J to 1 base, leaving 2 bases not matched to a gene. This CDR3 comprises 15 residues. Germline lookup yields CDR1 SGHRS and CDR2 YFSETQ. CDR3 amino acids: CASSFGQVNTGELFF. CDR3 DNA: TGCGCCAGCAGCTTTGGACAGGTGAACACCGGGGAGCTGTTTTTT.

The genes are TRBV5-1 and TRBJ1-3; D is undetermined. V dropped 5 bases and J dropped 0 bases, with 9 bases sitting between them. The CDR3 loop spans 14 amino acids. Germline assignment: CDR1 SGHRS and CDR2 YFSETQ. CDR3 coding DNA: TGCGCCAGCAGTGAAACGAGCTCTGGAAACACCATATATTTT. Protein: CASSETSSGNTIYF.

The rearrangement uses TRBV10-3 and TRBJ1-3; D might be TRBD1 (5 bases). The V end lost 0 bases, the J end lost 4 bases, and 13 bases lay between the germline ends. CDR3 size: 16 residues. Germline V gene sequence: CDR1 ENHRY, CDR2 SYGVKD. The CDR3 sequence: CAISESMQGGGNTIYF. The DNA for the CDR3 is TGTGCCATCAGTGAGTCGATGCAGGGTGGAGGAAACACCATATATTTT.

The chain uses TRBV18 and TRBJ1-2; the D is unclear. Trimming took off 0 bases at V and 2 bases at J, with 10 bases between the two ends. CDR1 KGHSH and CDR2 LQKENI come from the germline V gene. The CDR3 extends over 15 amino acids. The CDR3 region is CASSPPTSRNYGYTF. The CDR3 bases are TGTGCCAGCTCACCACCGACAAGCAGGAACTATGGCTACACCTTC. The entire variable domain, with the rest obtained from reference TRBV18 and TRBJ1-2, is as follows: NAGVMQNPRHLVRRRGQEARLRCSPMKGHSHVYWYRQLPEEGLKFMVYLQKENIIDESGMPKERFSAEFPKEGPSILRIQQVVRGDSAAYFCASSPPTSRNYGYTFGSGTRLTVV.

This clone occurred a few times. The genes are TRBV5-1 and TRBJ1-1; D gene ambiguous. There are 14 residues in the CDR3. The V gene lost 0 bases and the J gene lost 0 bases, with 6 bases spanning the gap. The germline CDR1 and CDR2 sequences are SGHRS and YFSETQ. This CDR3 is CASSLDPVNTEAFF. CDR3 DNA: TGCGCCAGCAGCTTGGACCCGGTGAACACTGAAGCTTTCTTT.

This chain connects TRBV6-1 to TRBJ1-3; D unclear. The CDR3 contains 13 residues. The ends were cut back, 1 base at V and 7 bases at J, with 8 bases in the middle. Germline loops: CDR1 MNHNS, CDR2 SASEGT. This CDR3 is CASSEVGLNTIYF. The CDR3 DNA is TGTGCCAGCAGTGAAGTTGGACTGAACACCATATATTTT.

The rearrangement links TRBV30 to TRBJ1-1, with no clear D. The germline V gene has CDR1 GTSNPN and CDR2 SVGIG (reference sequence). This CDR3 comprises 13 residues. Trimming removed 0 bases at V and 3 bases at J, with 8 bases between. DNA of the CDR3: TGTGCCTGGAGTGTACTCCGGTACACTGAAGCTTTCTTT. Encoded protein: CAWSVLRYTEAFF.

This chain connects TRBV3-1 (or the pseudogene TRBV3-2) to TRBJ1-4, with a tentative D call TRBD1 (5 bases). Germline CDR1 LGHDT, CDR2 YNNKEL (reference sequence). CDR3 length: 15 residues. V was shortened by 3 bases and J by 11 bases, with 19 bases between the two germline ends. CDR3: CASSHNRLEVEKLFF. The CDR3 region has the DNA TGTGCCAGCAGCCACAACAGGTTAGAAGTTGAGAAACTGTTTTTT.

V gene TRBV11-2 combines with J gene TRBJ1-1; no clear D. Germline CDR1 reads SGHAT; CDR2 reads FQNNGV. V was cut by 5 bases and J by 0 bases, with 13 bases left in between. This CDR3 has 15 amino acids. Here the CDR3 reads CASSPNRNMNTEAFF. In nucleotides, the CDR3 is TGTGCCAGCAGCCCTAATCGTAACATGAACACTGAAGCTTTCTTT. Filled out from reference TRBV11-2 and TRBJ1-1, the complete variable domain reads EAGVAQSPRYKIIEKRQSVAFWCNPISGHATLYWYQQILGQGPKLLIQFQNNGVVDDSQLPKDRFSAERLKGVDSTLKIQPAKLEDSAVYLCASSPNRNMNTEAFFGQGTRLTVV.

This chain uses TRBV2 with TRBJ2-2; D ambiguous. Deletions cut 6 bases from V and 5 bases from J, with 13 bases between. Germline-derived CDR1 and CDR2 are SNHLY and FYNNEI. The CDR3 runs 14 residues. In DNA, the CDR3 is TGTGCCAGCAGAGAGAAGGTCGATACCGGGGAGCTGTTTTTT. It yields the protein CASREKVDTGELFF.

The rearrangement uses TRBV3-1 (or the pseudogene TRBV3-2) and TRBJ1-1, with a possible D match to TRBD1 (5 bases). Germline V gene data show CDR1 as LGHDT and CDR2 as YNNKEL (reference sequence). The CDR3 sequence is 17 residues long. Trimming stripped 4 bases from V and 1 base from J, with 19 bases between. CDR3: CASSPWLGEVENTEAFF. CDR3 bases: TGTGCCAGCAGCCCTTGGTTAGGGGAGGTTGAGAACACTGAAGCTTTCTTT.

The V gene is TRBV20-1, the J gene TRBJ1-1; D is ambiguous. This CDR3 has 11 residues. The germline gives CDR1 DFQATT, CDR2 SNEGSKA (reference sequence). V was clipped by 1 base and J by 4 bases, with 4 bases between them. The CDR3 reads CSARAGTEAFF. Here the CDR3 DNA reads TGCAGTGCTAGAGCAGGCACTGAAGCTTTCTTT.

The chain recombines TRBV15 with TRBJ2-1, with TRBD2 matching 7 bases. After removal of 3 bases from V and 10 bases from J, the junction contained 6 bases not matched to a gene. The CDR3 length is 13 residues. CDR1 and CDR2 (germline): LNHNV, YYDKDF (reference sequence). Here the CDR3 reads CATSSGAGLEQFF. Here the CDR3 DNA reads TGTGCCACCAGCAGCGGAGCGGGATTAGAGCAGTTCTTC.